The TCR beta chain under discussion was sequenced for a study of T cell repertoires in cytomegalovirus infection. Overall study context: Public TCR beta signatures provided an indication of both CMV infection and a matching HLA type. Overall study findings and caveats: Summed frequency of public TCR beta families distinguished CMV carriers with the relevant HLA. Dominant in the ex vivo response were TCR beta clonotypes restricted by HLA-C and specific for CMV.

Germline V gene lookup returns CDR1 SGHVS and CDR2 FQNEAQ. The CDR3 runs to 16 residues. The V end lost 7 bases, the J end lost 6 bases, and 25 bases lay between the germline ends. TCRdb re-called the reads through MiXCR, storing one row per CDR3 protein. This sample yields about 600,000 distinct CDR3 sequences, of which roughly 26% are seen a single time; 7% to 9% belongs to the top ten. This clonotype has at least ten counts. Its antigen is as yet unknown. Sequencing was carried out using CD8+ T cells from PBMCs. The receptor was derived from a human donor in good health (CMV status not recorded). Some clones in this sample may be carry-over from other donors' samples. The chain recombines TRBV7-8 with TRBJ2-7, with D perhaps TRBD1 or TRBD2 (5 bases each). Here the CDR3 reads CASTLRKRGQGSEQYF. DNA of the CDR3: TGTGCCAGCACCCTTCGAAAACGGGGCCAGGGTAGCGAGCAGTACTTC.